This TCR beta chain was obtained from a study of blood T cell repertoires in COVID-19. Study at large: In each case, the material was cDNA or gDNA derived from T cells, B-cell-depleted T cells, or PBMCs.

The germline CDR1 and CDR2 sequences are MNHEY and SVGEGT. The CDR3 runs 15 residues. Trimming pared 0 bases from V and 1 base from J, leaving 9 bases between. As processed by the authors: Nucleated cell counts were estimated from reference gene primer amplification. Measured with immunoSEQ multiplex PCR; TCRdb has only the in-frame clones, and not every one. V, J and clone size were drawn from that table, and D and trimming were deduced from the DNA. Of 430,000 or so clones listed, over 75% are singletons. Study members were between about 18 and 90 years old and lived in 20 to 25 US regions. The receptor comes from a woman in her forties who had recovered from COVID-19. The specimen sequenced was PBMCs or T cells enriched from blood (not recorded which). V usage is TRBV6-2 or TRBV6-3 and J usage is TRBJ1-1; D is ambiguous. CDR3: CASSYSRTENTEAFF. CDR3 DNA: TGTGCCAGCAGTTACTCGAGGACTGAGAACACTGAAGCTTTCTTT.